This T cell receptor beta chain was sequenced in a study of shared clonotypes between healthy human individuals. The CDR3 covers 16 residues. The V end lost 0 bases, the J end lost 1 base, and 13 bases lay between the germline ends. CDR1 is SGDLS, CDR2 YYNGEE, per germline. In the original workflow: Filtering differed because ImmunoSEQ produced junction-only sequences that carried no quality scores. Sequenced by immunoSEQ multiplex PCR; TCRdb stores in-frame clones only, minus some. V and J calls plus clone size are reproduced from that table; the DNA served to infer D and trimming. The sample carries millions of clones, approximately 93% recorded once.

The specimen sequenced was naive CD4+ T cells from PBMCs. Sample subset: CD45RA+ positively selected. The clonotype comes from a young man in good health. Some clones in this sample may be carry-over from other donors' samples. This chain connects TRBV9 to TRBJ2-5; possible D gene TRBD2, 6 bases. The CDR3 nucleotides are TGTGCCAGCAGCGTAGCTAGGTCCGGGAGCCAAGAGACCCAGTACTTC. It translates to CASSVARSGSQETQYF. Supplemented by reference TRBV9 and TRBJ2-5, the full variable domain reads DSGVTQTPKHLITATGQRVTLRCSPRSGDLSVYWYQQSLDQGLQFLIQYYNGEERAKGNILERFSAQQFPDLHSELNLSSLELGDSALYFCASSVARSGSQETQYFGPGTRLLVL.